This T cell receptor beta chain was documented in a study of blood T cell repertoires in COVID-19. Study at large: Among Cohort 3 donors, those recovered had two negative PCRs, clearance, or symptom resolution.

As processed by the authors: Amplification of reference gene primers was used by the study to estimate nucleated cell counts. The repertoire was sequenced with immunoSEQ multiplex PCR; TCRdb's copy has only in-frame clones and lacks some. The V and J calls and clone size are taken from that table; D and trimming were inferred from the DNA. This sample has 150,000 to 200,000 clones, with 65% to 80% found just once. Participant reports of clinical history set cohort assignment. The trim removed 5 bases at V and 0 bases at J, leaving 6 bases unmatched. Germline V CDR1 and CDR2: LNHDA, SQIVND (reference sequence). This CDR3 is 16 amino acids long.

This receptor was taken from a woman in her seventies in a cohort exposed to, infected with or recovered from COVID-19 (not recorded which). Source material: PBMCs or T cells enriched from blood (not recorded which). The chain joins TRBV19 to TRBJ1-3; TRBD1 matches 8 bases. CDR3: CASSLGQASSGNTIYF. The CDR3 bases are TGTGCCAGTAGTTTGGGACAGGCCAGCTCTGGAAACACCATATATTTT.